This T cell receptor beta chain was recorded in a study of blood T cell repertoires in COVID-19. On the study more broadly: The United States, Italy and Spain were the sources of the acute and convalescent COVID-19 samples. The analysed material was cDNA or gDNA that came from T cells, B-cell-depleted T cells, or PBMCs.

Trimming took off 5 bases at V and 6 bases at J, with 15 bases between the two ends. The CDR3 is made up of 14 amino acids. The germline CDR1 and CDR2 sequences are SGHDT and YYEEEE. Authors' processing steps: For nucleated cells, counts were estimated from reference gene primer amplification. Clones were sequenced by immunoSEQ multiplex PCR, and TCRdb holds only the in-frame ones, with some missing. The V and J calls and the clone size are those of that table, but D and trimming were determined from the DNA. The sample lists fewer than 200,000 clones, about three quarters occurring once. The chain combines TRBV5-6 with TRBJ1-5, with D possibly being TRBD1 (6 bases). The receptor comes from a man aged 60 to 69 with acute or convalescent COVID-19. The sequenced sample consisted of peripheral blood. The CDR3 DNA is TGTGCCAGCAGGAGATGGACAGTAGCTCAGCCCCAGCATTTT. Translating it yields CASRRWTVAQPQHF.